One and the same sample provided the 5 T cell receptor beta chains below, sequenced in a study of blood T cell repertoires in COVID-19. Assay used: immunoSEQ multiplex PCR; TCRdb lists only in-frame clones, some missing. The sample holds about 310,000 clones, approximately 89% seen once. The specimen sequenced was peripheral blood. Receptors originate from a woman in her forties or fifties who had recovered from COVID-19.

This clone showed up just a few times. J is TRBJ1-5 and V is TRBV6-2 or TRBV6-3, with 7 bases aligning to TRBD1. The CDR3 is 13 amino acids. Germline lookup yields CDR1 MNHEY and CDR2 SVGEGT. The junction had 4 bases not matched to a gene; V was cut back by 5 bases and J by 6 bases. The CDR3 coding sequence is TGTGCCAGCAGTCTACAGGGGAGTCAGCCCCAGCATTTT. Translation gives CASSLQGSQPQHF.

The chain is built from TRBV19 and TRBJ2-6, with 10 bases fitting TRBD1. Germline loops: CDR1 LNHDA, CDR2 SQIVND (reference sequence). There are 17 residues in the CDR3. V lost 4 bases, J lost 5 bases, and 8 bases stayed unmatched. The CDR3, as DNA: TGTGCCAGTAGTACTGCGCGGGGACAGGGGTGGGCCAACGTCCTGACTTTC. Its protein product is CASSTARGQGWANVLTF.

This clone was counted between two and nine times. This chain joins TRBV7-2 and TRBJ1-1, with D tentatively TRBD1 (6 bases). V was clipped by 5 bases and J by 3 bases, with 10 bases between them. The CDR3 is 13 amino acids. CDR1 is SGHTA, CDR2 FQGNSA, per germline. CDR3 residues: CASSIHRDTEAFF. The CDR3, as DNA: TGTGCCAGCAGCATCCACAGGGACACTGAAGCTTTCTTT.

CDR3 residues: CASSRKLAGGSSSTDTQYF. As DNA, the CDR3 is TGTGCCAGCAGCCGAAAACTAGCGGGGGGTTCTTCTAGCACAGATACGCAGTATTTT. This sequence joins TRBV7-8 and TRBJ2-3, with TRBD2 matching 12 bases. Germline V CDR1 and CDR2: SGHVS, FQNEAQ. CDR3 size: 19 residues. V shed 5 bases, J shed 0 bases, and the junction held 12 bases outside the gene matches.

The chain couples TRBV7-9 to TRBJ2-1, with D possibly matching TRBD2 (5 bases). The CDR3 runs to 17 residues. In germline, CDR1 is SEHNR, CDR2 FQNEAQ (reference sequence). V lost 4 bases to trimming and J lost 0 bases, with 16 bases between them. The DNA of the CDR3 is TGTGCCAGCAGCTCCCGTGGAGGTCCACTCTCCTACAATGAGCAGTTCTTC. It translates to CASSSRGGPLSYNEQFF. The full variable domain, its missing parts supplied by reference TRBV7-9 and TRBJ2-1, is DTGVSQNPRHKITKRGQNVTFRCDPISEHNRLYWYRQTLGQGPEFLTYFQNEAQLEKSRLLSDRFSAERPKGSFSTLEIQRTEQGDSAMYLCASSSRGGPLSYNEQFFGPGTRLTVL.